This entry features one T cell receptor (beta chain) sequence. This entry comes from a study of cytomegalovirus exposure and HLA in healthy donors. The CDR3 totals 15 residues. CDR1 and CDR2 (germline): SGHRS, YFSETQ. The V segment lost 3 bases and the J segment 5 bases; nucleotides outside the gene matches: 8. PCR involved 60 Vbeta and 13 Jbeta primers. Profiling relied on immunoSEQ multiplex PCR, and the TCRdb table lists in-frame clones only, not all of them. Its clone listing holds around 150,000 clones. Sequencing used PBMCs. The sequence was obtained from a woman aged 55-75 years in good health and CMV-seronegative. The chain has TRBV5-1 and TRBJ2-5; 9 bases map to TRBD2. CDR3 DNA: TGCGCCAGCAGCTCAGCGGGTACTAGCGGGGAGACCCAGTACTTC. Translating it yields CASSSAGTSGETQYF.